Detailed here is one TCR beta chain. Its antigen is as yet unknown. The source of the sample is a study of graft-versus-host responses after intestinal transplantation. Study information: After anti-thymocyte globulin induction, recipients took tacrolimus and steroids for three to four years. Findings and caveats of the study: Ileal or blood samples showed some GvH clones first, and such clones were also found in recipient marrow. Early declines in HvG clones that occurred post-transplant were associated with peak circulating GvH clone levels.

Germline-derived CDR1 and CDR2 are SEHNR and FQNEAQ (reference sequence). J lost 2 bases, V lost 0 bases, and 2 bases had no gene match. This CDR3 spans 15 amino acids. Clones were sequenced by immunoSEQ multiplex PCR, and TCRdb holds only the in-frame ones, with some missing. The data show tens of thousands of clones, approximately 87% seen once. The chain joins TRBV7-9 to TRBJ1-2; 8 positions match TRBD1. This receptor was identified in a human donor who was the organ donor for an intestinal transplant. This specimen was unstimulated CD4+ T cells sorted from spleen or lymph node cells, taken before transplant. The CDR3 spells CASSLAGQGNYGYTF. In nucleotides, the CDR3 is TGTGCCAGCAGCTTAGCCGGACAGGGCAACTATGGCTACACCTTC.